The 12 T cell receptor beta chains reported below all come from one sample, sequenced in a study of CD8 T cells in Susac syndrome. Random hexamers were used to reverse transcribe an amount of about 0.45 to 1 ug RNA. TCRdb independently ran MiXCR on the immunoSEQ multiplex PCR reads; one entry per CDR3 protein. The sample shows 200,000 or so distinct CDR3 sequences, 90% to 95% of them seen only once. Sample: CD4+ T cells from PBMCs. The receptors originated from a human donor with multiple sclerosis.

J is TRBJ1-1 and V is TRBV29-1, with D hard to call. V gave up 5 bases and J gave up 4 bases, with 11 bases separating them. Per the germline V gene, CDR1 is SQVTM and CDR2 is ANQGSEA. The CDR3 sequence is 12 residues long. The chain's CDR3 is CSVRPGVTEAFF. CDR3 DNA: TGCAGCGTTCGGCCCGGGGTCACTGAAGCTTTCTTT. The full variable domain, its missing parts supplied by reference TRBV29-1 and TRBJ1-1, is SAVISQKPSRDICQRGTSLTIQCQVDSQVTMMFWYRQQPGQSLTLIATANQGSEATYESGFVIDKFPISRPNLTFSTLTVSNMSPEDSSIYLCSVRPGVTEAFFGQGTRLTVV.

CDR3 bases: TGTGCCACCAGTGCCGCCCCAGAAGTCTATGGCTACACCTTC. Its protein is CATSAAPEVYGYTF. V is TRBV24-1 and J is TRBJ1-2; D gene unclear. The germline V gene has CDR1 KGHDR and CDR2 SFDVKD. This CDR3 is 14 amino acids long. The V and J ends lost 5 bases and 4 bases respectively, with 13 bases between them.

The count of this clonotype is one. The chain uses TRBV19 and TRBJ2-1, with TRBD1 matching 9 bases. The CDR3 sequence is 12 residues long. Germline loops: CDR1 LNHDA, CDR2 SQIVND (reference sequence). V trimming: 5 bases; J trimming: 15 bases; junction bases outside the gene matches: 8. DNA of the CDR3: TGTGCCAGTAGTCCCCGGACAGGGGCTTTGTTCTTC. Amino acids: CASSPRTGALFF.

This rearrangement joins TRBV3-1 to TRBJ1-5; D is ambiguous. V was clipped by 1 base and J by 3 bases, with 13 bases between them. Germline values: CDR1 LGHDT, CDR2 YNNKEL (reference sequence). The CDR3 sequence is 16 residues long. The CDR3, as DNA: TGTGCCAGCAGCCAAGGGGGAGGCCGGAACAATCAGCCCCAGCATTTT. Amino acid sequence: CASSQGGGRNNQPQHF.

The chain has TRBV29-1 and TRBJ1-2, with a tentative D call TRBD1 (6 bases). Germline-derived CDR1 and CDR2 are SQVTM and ANQGSEA. The V gene lost 2 bases and the J gene lost 2 bases, with 9 bases spanning the gap. This CDR3 spans 13 amino acids. The CDR3 nucleotides read TGCAGCGTTGAAACAGGGATAAACTATGGCTACACCTTC. This gives the protein CSVETGINYGYTF. Looking up the rest from reference TRBV29-1 and TRBJ1-2 gives the full variable domain: SAVISQKPSRDICQRGTSLTIQCQVDSQVTMMFWYRQQPGQSLTLIATANQGSEATYESGFVIDKFPISRPNLTFSTLTVSNMSPEDSSIYLCSVETGINYGYTFGSGTRLTVV.

The V call is TRBV3-1, the J call TRBJ2-7; maybe TRBD2 (6 bases). The germline CDR1 and CDR2 sequences are LGHDT and YNNKEL (reference sequence). The V and J ends lost 0 bases and 6 bases respectively, with 18 bases between them. This CDR3 is 16 amino acids long. This CDR3 is CASSQESAGSPFEQYF. DNA of the CDR3: TGTGCCAGCAGCCAAGAGTCGGCGGGAAGTCCCTTCGAGCAGTACTTC.

The chain recombines TRBV27 with TRBJ1-1, with a weak D call TRBD1 (6 bases). Germline V CDR1 and CDR2: MNHEY, SMNVEV (reference sequence). This CDR3 contains 15 residues. With 5 bases removed from V and 3 bases from J, the gap between germline ends came to 16 bases. DNA for the CDR3: TGTGCCAGCAGTCCCCGATGGGGGGCGGACACTGAAGCTTTCTTT. Residues: CASSPRWGADTEAFF.

The J gene is TRBJ2-3, the V gene TRBV9, with D perhaps being TRBD1 or TRBD2 (6 bases each). The CDR3 sequence is 19 residues long. Germline V gene sequence: CDR1 SGDLS, CDR2 YYNGEE. The ends were cut back, 4 bases at V and 2 bases at J, with 26 bases in the middle. CDR3 in amino acids: CASSSWRGGGGSATDTQYF. DNA of the CDR3: TGTGCCAGCAGCTCTTGGAGGGGCGGAGGGGGGTCCGCCACAGATACGCAGTATTTT.

J is TRBJ1-1 and V is TRBV29-1, with D perhaps TRBD1 (6 bases). Germline CDR1 is SQVTM and CDR2 is ANQGSEA. Trimming took off 3 bases at V and 1 base at J, with 9 bases between the two ends. CDR3 length: 13 residues. CDR3 nucleotides: TGCAGCGTTGATGGACAGTCGAACACTGAAGCTTTCTTT. It yields the protein CSVDGQSNTEAFF.

The sample holds one count of this clonotype. V gene TRBV7-3 combines with J gene TRBJ2-1; 7 nucleotides agree with TRBD1. Germline V lookup: CDR1 SGHTA, CDR2 FQGTGA. This CDR3 has 15 residues. V was pared by 2 bases and J by 1 base, with 2 bases of the junction left unmatched. In DNA, the CDR3 is TGTGCCAGCAGCTTAGGGACAGCTTCCTACAATGAGCAGTTCTTC. It yields the protein CASSLGTASYNEQFF.

The chain joins TRBV20-1 to TRBJ1-2; weak D call: TRBD1 (6 bases). Germline assignment: CDR1 DFQATT and CDR2 SNEGSKA (reference sequence). This CDR3 comprises 16 residues. V dropped 0 bases and J dropped 6 bases, with 20 bases sitting between them. The CDR3 sequence: CSARDSKIGGANGYTF. Written as DNA, the CDR3 is TGCAGTGCTAGAGACTCAAAGATTGGGGGCGCAAATGGCTACACCTTC.

The genes are TRBV20-1 and TRBJ2-3; D gene uncertain. The CDR3 length is 13 residues. Between the trimmed V and J ends, which lost 0 bases and 5 bases, there was a span of 9 bases. CDR1 and CDR2 from the germline V gene are DFQATT and SNEGSKA (reference sequence). CDR3 in DNA: TGCAGTGCTAGAGACCCAATTGGAGATACGCAGTATTTT. The encoded protein is CSARDPIGDTQYF.